This is a list of T cell receptor beta chains from one sample in a study of identical twins. TCRdb used MiXCR to reprocess the 5' RACE reads, holding one entry per CDR3 protein. The top ten hold roughly 12% of the sample, which has 350,000 to 450,000 distinct CDR3 sequences, roughly 20% seen once. Sequencing input: naive T cells sorted from blood. Receptor source: a man in his fifties in good health. The conserved cysteine and the conserved F or W are not part of the CDR3 here. D genes are given only for firm matches.

d_call,v_call,cdr3_aa
TRBD2,TRBV27,ASGLAGTYNEQF
-,TRBV6-1,ASSVGYTIQETQY
-,TRBV12-3/TRBV12-4,ASMRRVFTGELF
-,TRBV12-3/TRBV12-4,ASSTLPNSPLH
-,TRBV29-1,SVELGGNTGELF
-,TRBV5-1,ASATAAQYGYT
TRBD1,TRBV5-1,ASSSLTGVPYNEQF
TRBD1,TRBV2,ASSEGQGADTQY
-,TRBV2,ASSVRQGPYNEQF
TRBD1,TRBV4-1,ASSLAGTGSYEQY
-,TRBV20-1,SASPRVTRYEQY
-,TRBV10-3,AISEPRASRLTQY
-,TRBV12-3/TRBV12-4,ASSWDDEQY
-,TRBV5-1,ASSRMGPNTGELF
-,TRBV5-1,ASSLVPSGGGGTDTQY
-,TRBV21-1,ASSNGTDSSYEQY
-,TRBV24-1,ATSDFSGTAIL
-,TRBV4-1,ASSRQRGGAVQPQH
TRBD1,TRBV20-1,SASLGQGAEQY
TRBD2,TRBV4-3,ASSRGEAGGGGELF
-,TRBV20-1,SARDSLRDAYNEQF
-,TRBV7-9,ASSFAGKGNQPQH
-,TRBV20-1,SARVLGDTQY
TRBD1,TRBV20-1,SAPGTGVDEQY
TRBD1,TRBV6-5,ASSYFQGGTEAF
TRBD2,TRBV19,ARARTSGRSTDTQY
-,TRBV9,ASSVSGSGDEQY
TRBD1,TRBV6-2/TRBV6-3,ASSSRGRGNTEAF
TRBD2,TRBV5-5,ASSAVGLVVNEQF
-,TRBV2,ASSAGLGGYT
-,TRBV20-1,SARDRLTGELF
TRBD1,TRBV20-1,SADRADQPQH
TRBD1,TRBV25-1,ASSESPQTGGQY
-,TRBV7-6,ASSLTESSPLH
TRBD2,TRBV20-1,SARRRAGDHYNEQF
TRBD1,TRBV6-1,ASRLGQGQGNEQF
TRBD2,TRBV6-1,ASRASGGAQETQY
TRBD2,TRBV29-1,SVVGLAGGLDEQF
-,TRBV10-3,AISEWVSSTDTQY
TRBD1,TRBV5-1,ASSRRDSSTDTQY
-,TRBV5-6,ASSLSLMGPYEQY
-,TRBV7-8,ASSPWGGQETQY
TRBD1,TRBV11-2,ASSVDREEAF
TRBD1,TRBV28,ASREQGAINYGYT
-,TRBV11-3,ASSSDRLDTQY
-,TRBV2,ASSLSGTKQF
TRBD1,TRBV20-1,SARPDSGGRGYT
TRBD1,TRBV27,ASSQTGGIGETQY
TRBD1,TRBV19,ASRDRENQPQH
-,TRBV6-1,ASPRGIDYNEQF
TRBD2,TRBV29-1,SVEVRGGLTDTQY
-,TRBV7-6,ASSLALRSYEQY
-,TRBV6-5,ASSYSSGLGYGYT
TRBD1,TRBV12-3/TRBV12-4,AFQGAILDEQF
-,TRBV20-1,SLTSQETQY
-,TRBV5-1,ASSRGTEQY
-,TRBV7-9,ASSLGGWSSSYNEQF